This TCR beta chain is drawn from a study of T cell changes during pregnancy in multiple sclerosis. Method: immunoSEQ multiplex PCR; TCRdb's copy keeps in-frame clones and lacks some. The repertoire consists of 50,000 to 70,000 clones, with around 90% occurring once and the leading ten covering 1.4%. V shed 3 bases, J shed 1 base, and the junction held 2 bases outside the gene matches. The V gene's germline CDR1 is ENHRY and CDR2 SYGVKD. The CDR3 contains 14 residues. The clonotype comes from a female donor with multiple sclerosis, enrolled in a pregnancy study. The gene calls are TRBV10-3 and TRBJ2-7; 8 bases are a match to TRBD2. The source material was peripheral blood, sampled in the second trimester of pregnancy. In DNA form, the CDR3 reads TGTGCCATCAGTGAAATAGCGGGGTCCTACGAGCAGTACTTC. It codes for CAISEIAGSYEQYF.